This T cell receptor (beta chain) stems from a study of cytotoxic CD8 clonotypes in ibrutinib-treated CLL. Germline-derived CDR1 and CDR2 are LGHNT and FRNRAP. V was cut by 6 bases and J by 3 bases, with 14 bases left in between. The CDR3 has 15 amino acids. Clones were sequenced by immunoSEQ multiplex PCR, and TCRdb holds only the in-frame ones, with some missing. The sample shows some 100,000 clones, about 58% of them seen only once. This clonotype originated in a human donor with chronic lymphocytic leukemia. This material consisted of PBMCs, taken after 24 months of ibrutinib treatment. V is TRBV12-5 and J is TRBJ2-2; D remains ambiguous. CDR3 protein: CASGRLSKDTGELFF. The DNA for the CDR3 is TGTGCTAGTGGACGGCTTAGCAAAGACACCGGGGAGCTGTTTTTT.